The 9 T cell receptor beta chains below all came from one sample that was sequenced in a study of blood T cell repertoires in COVID-19. Generated by immunoSEQ multiplex PCR, the TCRdb table keeps only in-frame clones and is missing some. The profile shows some 210,000 clones, roughly 87% of them singletons. The sequencing input was PBMCs or T cells enriched from blood (not recorded which). The receptors come from a man aged 18 to 30 with acute COVID-19.

The V and J genes are TRBV7-9 and TRBJ1-2; 7 bases align to TRBD1. Germline CDR1 SEHNR, CDR2 FQNEAQ (reference sequence). Trimming cost V 6 bases and J 3 bases; bases outside gene matches: 7. This CDR3 has 14 residues. The CDR3 loop reads CASRVSGTDYGYTF. The CDR3 DNA sequence: TGTGCCAGCAGGGTATCCGGGACAGACTATGGCTACACCTTC.

The chain uses TRBV28 and TRBJ2-7; no firm D call. The germline gives CDR1 MDHEN, CDR2 SYDVKM. This CDR3 comprises 13 residues. Trimming took off 3 bases at V and 1 base at J, with 7 bases between the two ends. CDR3 in DNA: TGTGCCAGCAGTTTCTTGCAGTCCTACGAGCAGTACTTC. Its translation is CASSFLQSYEQYF. The full variable domain, completed using reference TRBV28 and TRBJ2-7, is DVKVTQSSRYLVKRTGEKVFLECVQDMDHENMFWYRQDPGLGLRLIYFSYDVKMKEKGDIPEGYSVSREKKERFSLILESASTNQTSMYLCASSFLQSYEQYFGPGTRLTVT.

This rearrangement joins TRBV24-1 to TRBJ2-1, with D possibly TRBD1 on 5 matching bases. The V and J ends lost 3 bases and 0 bases respectively, with 14 bases between them. This CDR3 is built from 17 residues. Looked up from germline, CDR1 is KGHDR and CDR2 is SFDVKD. The CDR3: CATSDTETASSYNEQFF. The CDR3 DNA sequence: TGTGCCACCAGTGATACAGAGACAGCCAGCTCCTACAATGAGCAGTTCTTC.

The V call is TRBV5-8, the J call TRBJ2-7, with D tentatively TRBD1 (5 bases). Per germline, CDR1 SGHTS and CDR2 YDEGEE. Trimming cost V 1 base and J 5 bases, with 13 bases left between them. This CDR3 contains 14 residues. The CDR3 loop reads CASSLIIGVDEQYF. CDR3 DNA: TGTGCCAGCAGCTTGATAATAGGGGTAGACGAGCAGTACTTC. The whole variable domain, remainder taken from reference TRBV5-8 and TRBJ2-7, is EAGVTQSPTHLIKTRGQQATLRCSPISGHTSVYWYQQALGLGLQFLLWYDEGEERNRGNFPPRFSGRQFPNYSSELNVNALELEDSALYLCASSLIIGVDEQYFGPGTRLTVT.

The V gene is TRBV7-9, the J gene TRBJ1-3, with D tentatively TRBD1 (5 bases). CDR3 length equals 14 residues. Germline assignment: CDR1 SEHNR and CDR2 FQNEAQ (reference sequence). The V gene lost 0 bases and the J gene lost 3 bases, with 6 bases spanning the gap. CDR3 amino acids: CASSLARVGNTIYF. CDR3 sequence (DNA): TGTGCCAGCAGCTTAGCCAGGGTTGGAAACACCATATATTTT. Looking up the rest from reference TRBV7-9 and TRBJ1-3 gives the full variable domain: DTGVSQNPRHKITKRGQNVTFRCDPISEHNRLYWYRQTLGQGPEFLTYFQNEAQLEKSRLLSDRFSAERPKGSFSTLEIQRTEQGDSAMYLCASSLARVGNTIYFGEGSWLTVV.

The rearrangement joins TRBV4-1 to TRBJ2-3; no clear D. Between the trimmed V and J ends, which lost 4 bases and 7 bases, there was a span of 9 bases. Germline CDR1 and CDR2: MGHRA and YSYEKL. The CDR3 is 12 amino acids. CDR3 protein: CASSLDRYTQYF. Written as DNA, the CDR3 is TGCGCCAGCAGCCTTGATCGGTATACGCAGTATTTT.

This clone was observed a few times. V is TRBV28 and J is TRBJ1-2; D call uncertain. V lost 5 bases and J 1 base, leaving 14 bases between the germline ends. The CDR3 runs to 15 residues. Looked up from germline, CDR1 is MDHEN and CDR2 is SYDVKM. This CDR3 is CASSLLHAINYGYTF. CDR3 nucleotide sequence: TGTGCCAGCAGTCTTCTTCACGCTATTAACTATGGCTACACCTTC.

The genes are TRBV6-5 and TRBJ1-5; 9 positions agree with TRBD1. J was trimmed by 10 bases and V by 6 bases; bases with no gene match: 7. The germline V gene encodes CDR1 MNHEY and CDR2 SVGAGI. The CDR3 is made up of 13 amino acids. In DNA, the CDR3 is TGTGCCAGCAGGCACAGGGGGCTAGTACCCCAGCATTTT. Its protein product is CASRHRGLVPQHF.

The gene calls are TRBV25-1 and TRBJ2-1; 7 bases are shared with TRBD2. CDR3 size: 17 residues. In germline, CDR1 is MGHDK, CDR2 SYGVNS. V lost 7 bases and J lost 4; bases outside the gene matches: 16. The CDR3 reads CASTPISGTGGYNEQFF. CDR3 DNA: TGTGCCAGCACTCCCATCAGCGGGACTGGGGGGTACAATGAGCAGTTCTTC.